Shown below are 16 T cell receptor beta chains from a single sample sequenced in a study of T cells expressing NK-cell markers. TCRdb reprocessed the 5' RACE reads and keeps a single row for each CDR3 protein, giving no DNA. The sample totals around 550,000 distinct CDR3 sequences. The specimen sequenced was blood T cells: a sorted CD56 or NKG2C T cell subset, CD4+ or CD8+ T cells, or bulk PBMC T cells (not recorded which). These receptor sequences come from a man between 18 and 35 years old in good health.

The chain joins TRBV5-1 to TRBJ2-1; without DNA, the TCRdb call of TRBD2 cannot be checked. Germline CDR1 SGHRS, CDR2 YFSETQ. This CDR3 has 15 amino acids. CDR3 sequence reads: CASRYRLADYNEQFF.

The chain recombines TRBV5-1 with TRBJ2-2; as DNA is missing, the TRBD2 call by TCRdb cannot be tested. Germline-derived CDR1 and CDR2 are SGHRS and YFSETQ. This CDR3 has 15 residues. The CDR3 sequence is CASSDSGSFAGELFF.

The chain combines TRBV6-5 with TRBJ2-1; TCRdb's assignment of TRBD1 cannot be checked, as there is no DNA. The germline V gene encodes CDR1 MNHEY and CDR2 SVGAGI. The CDR3 has 16 residues. The CDR3 loop reads CASSYSVRVRYDEQFF.

The genes are TRBV15 and TRBJ1-5. Germline V gene lookup returns CDR1 LNHNV and CDR2 YYDKDF (reference sequence). The length of the CDR3 is 15 residues. CDR3 amino acids: CATSSRQEGNQPQHF.

This chain connects TRBV28 to TRBJ2-7; TCRdb reports TRBD2, a call that lacks DNA to check it against. The CDR3 is 12 residues long. Per germline, CDR1 MDHEN and CDR2 SYDVKM. The CDR3 sequence is CASSLGSKVQYF.

CDR3 protein: CASSPKPAIQGDTQYF. The chain recombines TRBV5-1 with TRBJ2-3; no DNA is available, so the TRBD1 call from TCRdb remains unchecked. CDR1 SGHRS and CDR2 YFSETQ come from the germline V gene. This CDR3 has 16 residues.

The chain links TRBV18 to TRBJ2-3. The CDR3 consists of 13 residues. Germline V gene sequence: CDR1 KGHSH, CDR2 LQKENI. CDR3 sequence: CASSPPSADTQYF.

The CDR3 sequence is CASSLDGLMAQYF. The chain has TRBV5-1 and TRBJ2-5. CDR1 and CDR2 from the germline V gene are SGHRS and YFSETQ. This CDR3 comprises 13 residues.

The V call is TRBV12-3 or TRBV12-4, the J call TRBJ2-5; TCRdb proposes TRBD1, but this gene call is untestable without DNA. This CDR3 comprises 16 residues. This chain's CDR3 is CASKPRTGVGQETQYF.

The CDR3 is CASSLAGEAYNEQFF. The chain has TRBV6-2 or TRBV6-3 and TRBJ2-1; TCRdb picks TRBD2, but there is no DNA to check that call. Germline-derived CDR1 and CDR2 are MNHEY and SVGEGT. The CDR3 has 15 amino acids.

The chain combines TRBV7-8 with TRBJ2-7. The CDR3 sequence is 17 residues long. Germline CDR1 SGHVS, CDR2 FQNEAQ. CDR3 sequence reads: CASSFPKRETGDYEQYF.

The CDR3: CASSSHRVTEQFF. V is TRBV7-9 and J is TRBJ2-1; there is no DNA to check the TCRdb D call of TRBD1. The CDR3 covers 13 residues. Germline V gives CDR1 SEHNR, CDR2 FQNEAQ (reference sequence).

The rearrangement joins TRBV20-1 to TRBJ2-1; TCRdb selects TRBD2, and the lack of DNA leaves this call unchecked. Germline V gives CDR1 DFQATT, CDR2 SNEGSKA (reference sequence). This CDR3 spans 14 amino acids. CDR3 region: CSARAPGGSTEQFF.

This chain joins TRBV12-3 or TRBV12-4 and TRBJ2-1; the TCRdb D gene call, TRBD1, has no DNA to confirm it. This CDR3 has 12 residues. The chain's CDR3 is CASSLVQGDKFF.

The genes are TRBV2 and TRBJ2-2; TCRdb lists TRBD2, though no DNA is available to test this call. This CDR3 is 15 amino acids long. Germline CDR1 SNHLY, CDR2 FYNNEI. CDR3 sequence reads: CASTGTSGNTGELFF.

This sequence joins TRBV5-1 and TRBJ2-7; TCRdb's D call, TRBD1, is unchecked because there is no DNA. The CDR3 is 15 residues long. Germline CDR1 and CDR2: SGHRS and YFSETQ. The CDR3 is CASSLGRGNIYEQYF.